The clone carrying this T cell receptor beta chain was picked up many times. Trimming cost V 10 bases and J 1 base, with 19 bases left between them. Germline lookup yields CDR1 MNHNS and CDR2 SASEGT. The CDR3 is made up of 15 amino acids. RNA transcripts gave rise to amplified TCR beta CDR3 regions. The HTBI primer set drove a first-round RT-PCR of the TCR CDR3. TCRdb itself ran the multiplex PCR reads through MiXCR, one entry per CDR3 protein. This sample has some 500,000 distinct CDR3 sequences, with approximately 15% found just once. This record comes from a study of T cells in Graves' hyperthyroidism and ophthalmopathy.

The sample comprised blood. The rearrangement links TRBV6-1 to TRBJ1-1; D is unclear. The sequence was obtained from a woman aged 18-29 years with Graves' hyperthyroidism. The DNA of the CDR3 is TGTGCCATACTTGCCACGGACGGCCGGAACACTGAAGCTTTCTTT. Its translation is CAILATDGRNTEAFF.